What follows are 7 T cell receptor beta chains derived from one specimen sequenced in a study of blood T cell repertoires in COVID-19. Sequencing was performed with immunoSEQ multiplex PCR; in TCRdb, only in-frame clones are kept and a portion is missing. The data contain fewer than 110,000 clones, 85% to 95% of them singletons. The sequencing sample was made of peripheral blood. The receptors here all came from a man aged 50 to 60 with active COVID-19.

The chain carries TRBV2 and TRBJ1-1, with 7 bases matching TRBD1. The trim removed 7 bases at V and 4 bases at J, leaving 12 bases unmatched. This CDR3 has 15 residues. CDR1 and CDR2 from the germline V gene are SNHLY and FYNNEI. The CDR3 bases are TGTGCCAGCACACAAGACAGGGCCGGGGTCACTGAAGCTTTCTTT. Translation gives CASTQDRAGVTEAFF.

This clone appeared a few times. The V gene is TRBV10-1, the J gene TRBJ2-1, with a weak D call TRBD1 (5 bases). Germline V gene data show CDR1 as WNHNN and CDR2 as SYGVQD (reference sequence). V lost 0 bases, J lost 6 bases, and 12 bases lay in between. This CDR3 comprises 15 residues. CDR3 residues: CASSESRVGPNEQFF. CDR3 in DNA: TGCGCCAGCAGTGAGTCCAGGGTAGGGCCCAATGAGCAGTTCTTC.

V usage is TRBV19 and J usage is TRBJ2-3; D remains ambiguous. V lost 5 bases, J lost 0 bases, and 12 bases lay in between. Germline V gene sequence: CDR1 LNHDA, CDR2 SQIVND (reference sequence). CDR3 length: 15 amino acids. CDR3 loop: CASSSEATSTDTQYF. DNA of the CDR3: TGTGCCAGTAGTTCCGAGGCCACTAGCACAGATACGCAGTATTTT.

Points on this clone: This same CDR3 is encoded by further DNA sequences in the sample. J is TRBJ1-6 and V is TRBV6-5, with TRBD1 matching over 7 bases. Germline assignment: CDR1 MNHEY and CDR2 SVGAGI. V gave up 7 bases and J gave up 7 bases; unmatched junction bases: 4. The length of the CDR3 is 13 residues. CDR3 sequence: CASTTGWNSPLHF. In DNA form, the CDR3 reads TGTGCCAGCACGACAGGGTGGAATTCACCCCTCCACTTT.

The V and J genes are TRBV28 and TRBJ1-2; D may be TRBD1 (6 bases). The germline V gene encodes CDR1 MDHEN and CDR2 SYDVKM. CDR3 length: 12 amino acids. Trimming cost V 7 bases and J 5 bases, with 11 bases left between them. CDR3 nucleotide sequence: TGTGCCAGCAACAGGGAGGGGTATGGCTACACCTTC. The encoded protein is CASNREGYGYTF.

The chain recombines TRBV18 with TRBJ1-1; TRBD1 is a possible D gene (6 bases). There are 15 residues in the CDR3. Germline-derived CDR1 and CDR2 are KGHSH and LQKENI. The V end lost 4 bases, the J end lost 0 bases, and 12 bases lay between the germline ends. This CDR3 reads CASSRGGGLNTEAFF. The CDR3 DNA follows: TGTGCCAGCTCACGAGGGGGAGGGTTGAACACTGAAGCTTTCTTT.

V gene TRBV19 combines with J gene TRBJ2-2; possible D gene TRBD1, 8 bases. Germline CDR1 and CDR2: LNHDA and SQIVND (reference sequence). Trimming removed 10 bases from V and 3 bases from J, with 15 bases in between. The CDR3 runs to 14 residues. As DNA, the CDR3 is TGTGCCACCGGACAGGGAGGGCACACCGGGGAGCTGTTTTTT. Translation: CATGQGGHTGELFF.